This T cell receptor (beta chain) was obtained from a study of cytomegalovirus exposure and HLA in healthy donors. Concerning this clone itself: Its antigen is unknown.

The PCR had 60 Vbeta and 13 Jbeta primers. Assay used: immunoSEQ multiplex PCR; TCRdb lists only in-frame clones, some missing. The repertoire holds some 56,000 clones, with roughly four fifths as singletons. Study-wide results and caveats: Prior analysis indicated that the majority of TCR beta V segments exhibited productivity approximately 90% or approximately 30% of the time. Beyond CMV serostatus, there was no information to go on about immune exposure. Some TCR beta chains (more than 150 of them) were listed as cytomegalovirus-associated.

CDR1 and CDR2 (germline): SGHVS, FQNEAQ. The V end lost 4 bases, the J end lost 1 base, and 8 bases lay between the germline ends. CDR3 size: 13 residues. What was sequenced was PBMCs. This clonotype originated in a human donor in good health. V and J are TRBV7-8 and TRBJ2-7; tentative D call: TRBD1 (6 bases). In DNA form, the CDR3 reads TGTGCCAGCAGCTCCGGACAGTCCTACGAGCAGTACTTC. Translating it yields CASSSGQSYEQYF.